The clone carrying this T cell receptor beta chain was seen only once. The record originates from a study of blood T cell repertoires in COVID-19. Study-level background: PBMCs, B-cell-depleted T cells, or T cells were the source of the cDNA or gDNA that made up the material.

This CDR3 region has 16 residues. Trimming cost V 0 bases and J 4 bases; bases outside gene matches: 6. The germline gives CDR1 SGHRS, CDR2 YFSETQ. The repertoire was sequenced with immunoSEQ multiplex PCR; TCRdb's copy has only in-frame clones and lacks some. The table shows 120,000 to 150,000 clones, with 84% occurring only once. The chain employs TRBV5-1 and TRBJ2-5; the match to TRBD1 covers 10 bases. The sample was PBMCs or T cells enriched from blood (not recorded which). This sequence was found in a woman between 45 and 60 years old with acute COVID-19. The CDR3 DNA follows: TGCGCCAGCAGCTTGGTGGGGACAGGGGCAATAGAGACCCAGTACTTC. Its translation is CASSLVGTGAIETQYF.